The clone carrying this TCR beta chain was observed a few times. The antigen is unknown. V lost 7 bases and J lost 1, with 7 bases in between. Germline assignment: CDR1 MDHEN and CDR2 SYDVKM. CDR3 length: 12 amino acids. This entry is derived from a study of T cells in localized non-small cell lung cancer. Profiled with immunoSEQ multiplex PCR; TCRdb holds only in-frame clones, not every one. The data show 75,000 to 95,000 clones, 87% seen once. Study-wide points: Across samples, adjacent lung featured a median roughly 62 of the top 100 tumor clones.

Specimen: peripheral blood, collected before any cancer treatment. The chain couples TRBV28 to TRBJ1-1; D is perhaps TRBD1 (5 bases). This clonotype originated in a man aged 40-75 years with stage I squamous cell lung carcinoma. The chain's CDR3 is CASTQGNTEAFF. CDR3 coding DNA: TGTGCCAGCACCCAGGGGAACACTGAAGCTTTCTTT.